This section outlines one T cell receptor beta chain sequence together with its context. Its antigen is as yet unknown. Clones were read by immunoSEQ multiplex PCR, and TCRdb kept only the in-frame ones, dropping some. The sample has 10,000 to 15,000 clones, 90% seen once. The record originates from a study of STAT3 mutations in large granular lymphocyte leukemia. The study, taken as a whole, reports: Persisting codominant clonotypes may have hidden a small pathogenic clone. All newly emerging clones after therapy were STAT3 wild type. At least one immunodominant TCR beta clonotype appeared in every T-cell large granular lymphocyte leukemia patient. Samples missed the first appearance of the clone.

The CDR3 is 14 amino acids. The ends lost 5 bases at V and 2 bases at J; junction bases unmatched: 3. Germline-derived CDR1 and CDR2 are MDHEN and SYDVKM. The sample consisted of peripheral blood mononuclear cells. The rearrangement uses TRBV28 and TRBJ1-5, with TRBD1 matching 7 bases. The TCR was taken from a man aged 35 to 55 with T-cell large granular lymphocyte leukemia. Some clones in this sample may be carry-over from other donors' samples. CDR3 in amino acids: CASSPDRGNQPQHF. The CDR3 DNA reads TGTGCCAGCAGTCCCGACAGGGGCAATCAGCCCCAGCATTTT.